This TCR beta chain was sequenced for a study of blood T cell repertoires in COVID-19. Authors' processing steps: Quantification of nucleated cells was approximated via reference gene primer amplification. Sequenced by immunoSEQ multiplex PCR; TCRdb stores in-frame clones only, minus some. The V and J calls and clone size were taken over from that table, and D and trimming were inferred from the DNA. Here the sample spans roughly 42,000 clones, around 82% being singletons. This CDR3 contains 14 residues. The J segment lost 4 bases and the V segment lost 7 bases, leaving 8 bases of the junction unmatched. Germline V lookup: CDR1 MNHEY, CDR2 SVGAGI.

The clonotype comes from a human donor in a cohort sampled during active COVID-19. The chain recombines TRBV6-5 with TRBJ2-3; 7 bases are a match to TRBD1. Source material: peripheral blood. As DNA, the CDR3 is TGTGCCAGCACGAAGGGGGCGGCGTCAGATACGCAGTATTTT. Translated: CASTKGAASDTQYF.